This T cell receptor (beta chain) was recorded in a study of blood T cell repertoires in COVID-19. The CDR3 has 15 amino acids. The germline V gene has CDR1 SGDLS and CDR2 YYNGEE. Trimming left V 1 base short and J 6 bases short, with 16 bases between. As handled by the study authors: Nucleated cell number was recorded as an estimate derived from reference gene primer amplification. The assay was immunoSEQ multiplex PCR, and TCRdb's table has in-frame clones only and misses some. V, J and clone size were drawn from that table, and D and trimming were deduced from the DNA. The table lists under 200,000 clones, 70% to 90% of them singletons, with around 7.6% in the top ten.

This TCR came from a man aged 35 to 55 who had recovered from COVID-19. Sequenced: peripheral blood. The rearrangement joins TRBV9 to TRBJ1-2; D possibly corresponds to TRBD1 (5 bases). The CDR3 region has the DNA TGTGCCAGCAGCGTATCTTTTGGGGCCGTGGATGGCTACACCTTC. It yields the protein CASSVSFGAVDGYTF.